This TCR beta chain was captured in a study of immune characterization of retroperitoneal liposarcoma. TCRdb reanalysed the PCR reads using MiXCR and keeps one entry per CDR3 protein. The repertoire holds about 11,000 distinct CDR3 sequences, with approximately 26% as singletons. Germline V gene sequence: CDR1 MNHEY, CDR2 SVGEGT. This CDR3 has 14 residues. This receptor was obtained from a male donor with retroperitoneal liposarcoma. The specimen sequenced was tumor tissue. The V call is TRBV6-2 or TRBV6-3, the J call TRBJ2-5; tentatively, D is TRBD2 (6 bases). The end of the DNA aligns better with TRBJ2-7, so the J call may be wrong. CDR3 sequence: CASSRDFRRYEQYF. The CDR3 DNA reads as TGTGCCAGCAGTCGGGACTTCCGCCGCTACGAGCAGTACTTC.